This TCR beta chain originates from a study of identical twins. Regarding the study as a whole: Out-of-frame alpha sequences shared between twins exhibited an excess of low generation probability. Within cord blood, abundant beta clonotypes carried fewer insertions, but memory repertoires showed no such trend.

Unique molecular identifiers were present on cDNA, and template switching added a universal primer site. TCRdb re-analysed the 5' RACE reads in MiXCR, keeping a single row per CDR3 protein. The sample carries roughly 250,000 distinct CDR3 sequences, about 7% recorded once. The germline CDR1 and CDR2 sequences are SGHDN and FVKESK. The CDR3 loop spans 15 amino acids. The V and J ends lost 1 base and 9 bases, in that order; junction bases with no gene match: 8. Healthy Caucasian individuals made up all the donors. Points on this clonotype: What it recognizes is unknown.

These data are also associated with another study on yellow fever vaccine responses in identical twins.

The sequence was collected from a woman between 18 and 29 years old in good health. The chain is built from TRBV14 and TRBJ2-1, with 8 bases identical to TRBD2. The sequencing sample was made of memory (CD45RO+) T cells sorted from blood. CDR3 residues: CASSQGLAGGVEQFF. CDR3 nucleotide sequence: TGTGCCAGCAGCCAAGGGCTAGCGGGCGGCGTTGAGCAGTTCTTC.